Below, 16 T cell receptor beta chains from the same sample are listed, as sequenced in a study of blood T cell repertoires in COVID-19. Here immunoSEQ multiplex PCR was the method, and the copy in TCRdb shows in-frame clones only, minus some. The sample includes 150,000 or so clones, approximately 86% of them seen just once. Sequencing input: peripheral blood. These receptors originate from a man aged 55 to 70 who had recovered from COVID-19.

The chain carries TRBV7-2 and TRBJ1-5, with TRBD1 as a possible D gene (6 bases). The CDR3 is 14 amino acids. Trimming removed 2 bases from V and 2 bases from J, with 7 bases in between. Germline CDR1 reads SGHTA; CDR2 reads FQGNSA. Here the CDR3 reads CASSLPGGNQPQHF. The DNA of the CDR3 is TGTGCCAGCAGCTTACCAGGGGGCAATCAGCCCCAGCATTTT.

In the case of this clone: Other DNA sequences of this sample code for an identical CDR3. The CDR3 nucleotides read TGTGCCAGTAGGGCGGGGGTCACAGATACGCAGTATTTT. Translation: CASRAGVTDTQYF. V usage is TRBV12-3 or TRBV12-4 and J usage is TRBJ2-3, with TRBD2 matching 7 bases. The CDR3 is 13 residues long. J lost 2 bases, V lost 9 bases, and 5 bases had no gene match.

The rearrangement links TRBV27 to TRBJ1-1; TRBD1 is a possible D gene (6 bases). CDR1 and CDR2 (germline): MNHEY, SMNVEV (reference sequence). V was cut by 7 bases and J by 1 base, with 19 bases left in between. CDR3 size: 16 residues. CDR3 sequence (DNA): TGTGCCAGCAAGGGGGGGGCCGGGACGGCGAACACTGAAGCTTTCTTT. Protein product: CASKGGAGTANTEAFF.

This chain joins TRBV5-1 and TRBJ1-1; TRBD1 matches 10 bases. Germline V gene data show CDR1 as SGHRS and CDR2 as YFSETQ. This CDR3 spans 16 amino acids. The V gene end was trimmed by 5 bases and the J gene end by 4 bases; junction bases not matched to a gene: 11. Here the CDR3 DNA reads TGCGCCAGCAGAACGAAACGGACAGGGGGAGGCACTGAAGCTTTCTTT. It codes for CASRTKRTGGGTEAFF.

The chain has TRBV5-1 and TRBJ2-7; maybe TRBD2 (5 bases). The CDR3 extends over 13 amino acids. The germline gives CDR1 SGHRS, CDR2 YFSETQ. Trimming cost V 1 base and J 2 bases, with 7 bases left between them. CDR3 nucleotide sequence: TGCGCCAGCAGCTTGACGGGAACCTACGAGCAGTACTTC. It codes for CASSLTGTYEQYF.

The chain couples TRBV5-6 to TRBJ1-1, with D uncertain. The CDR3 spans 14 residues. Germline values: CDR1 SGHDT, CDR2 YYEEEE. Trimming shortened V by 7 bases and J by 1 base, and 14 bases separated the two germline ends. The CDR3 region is CASSTTRGNTEAFF. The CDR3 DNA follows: TGTGCCAGCTCTACCACCCGGGGGAACACTGAAGCTTTCTTT.

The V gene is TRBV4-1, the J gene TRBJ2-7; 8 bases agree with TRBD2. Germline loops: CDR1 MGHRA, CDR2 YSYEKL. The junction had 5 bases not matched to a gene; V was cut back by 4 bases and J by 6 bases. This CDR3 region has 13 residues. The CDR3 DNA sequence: TGCGCCAGCAGCCGTGTTAGCGGGGCCGAGCAGTACTTC. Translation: CASSRVSGAEQYF.

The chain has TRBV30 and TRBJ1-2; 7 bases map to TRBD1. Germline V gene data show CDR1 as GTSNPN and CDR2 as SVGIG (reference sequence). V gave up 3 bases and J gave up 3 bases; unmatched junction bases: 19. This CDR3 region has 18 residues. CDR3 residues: CAWSAQGGTSPGYYGYTF. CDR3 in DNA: TGTGCCTGGAGCGCACAAGGGGGCACCTCGCCGGGTTACTATGGCTACACCTTC.

The CDR3 is CASSLSGEKLFF. The CDR3 bases are TGTGCCAGCAGCCTCAGCGGCGAAAAACTGTTTTTT. This chain connects TRBV9 to TRBJ1-4; D gene ambiguous. CDR1 SGDLS and CDR2 YYNGEE come from the germline V gene. CDR3 size: 12 residues. With 4 bases removed from V and 8 bases from J, the gap between germline ends came to 9 bases. The variable domain in full, completed from reference TRBV9 and TRBJ1-4, reads DSGVTQTPKHLITATGQRVTLRCSPRSGDLSVYWYQQSLDQGLQFLIQYYNGEERAKGNILERFSAQQFPDLHSELNLSSLELGDSALYFCASSLSGEKLFFGSGTQLSVL.

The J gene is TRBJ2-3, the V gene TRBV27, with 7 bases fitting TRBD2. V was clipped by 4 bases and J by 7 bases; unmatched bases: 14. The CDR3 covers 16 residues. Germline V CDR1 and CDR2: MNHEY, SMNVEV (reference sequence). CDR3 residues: CASSSGDYTPMNTQYF. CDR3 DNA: TGTGCCAGCAGTTCCGGGGACTATACTCCGATGAATACGCAGTATTTT.

CDR3 sequence reads: CASSETGGNSPLHF. In DNA, the CDR3 is TGTGCCAGCAGTGAGACAGGGGGAAACTCACCCCTCCACTTT. The J gene is TRBJ1-6, the V gene TRBV6-2 or TRBV6-3, with 9 bases that match TRBD1. The V segment lost 5 bases and the J segment 10 bases; nucleotides outside the gene matches: 6. The CDR3 spans 14 residues. The germline V gene has CDR1 MNHEY and CDR2 SVGEGT.

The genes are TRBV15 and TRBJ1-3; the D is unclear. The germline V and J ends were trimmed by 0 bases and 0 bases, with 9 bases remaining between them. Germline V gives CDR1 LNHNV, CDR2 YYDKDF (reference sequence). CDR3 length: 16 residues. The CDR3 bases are TGTGCCACCAGCAGAGATTTGAGAGACTCTGGAAACACCATATATTTT. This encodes CATSRDLRDSGNTIYF.

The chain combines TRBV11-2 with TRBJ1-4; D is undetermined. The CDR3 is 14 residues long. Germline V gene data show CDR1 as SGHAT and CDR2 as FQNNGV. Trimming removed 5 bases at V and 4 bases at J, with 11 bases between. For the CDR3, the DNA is TGTGCCAGCAGCCCCCAGGCAGATAATGAAAAACTGTTTTTT. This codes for CASSPQADNEKLFF.

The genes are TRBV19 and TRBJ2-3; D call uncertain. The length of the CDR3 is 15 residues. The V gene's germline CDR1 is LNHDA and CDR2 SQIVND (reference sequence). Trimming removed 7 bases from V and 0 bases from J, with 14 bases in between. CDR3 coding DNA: TGTGCCAGTATGGCCCTCGACACTAGCACAGATACGCAGTATTTT. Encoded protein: CASMALDTSTDTQYF.

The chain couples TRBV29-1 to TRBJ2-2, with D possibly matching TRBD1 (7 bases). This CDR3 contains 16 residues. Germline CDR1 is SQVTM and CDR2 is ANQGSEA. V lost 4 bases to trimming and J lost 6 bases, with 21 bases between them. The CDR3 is CSVGWGPDREAGELFF. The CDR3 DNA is TGCAGCGTTGGATGGGGGCCTGACAGGGAGGCCGGGGAGCTGTTTTTT.

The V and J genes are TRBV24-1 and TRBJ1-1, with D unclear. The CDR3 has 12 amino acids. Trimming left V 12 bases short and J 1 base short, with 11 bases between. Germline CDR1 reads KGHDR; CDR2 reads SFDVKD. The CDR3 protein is CAPEVPNTEAFF. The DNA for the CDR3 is TGTGCCCCAGAGGTGCCGAACACTGAAGCTTTCTTT.